The 19 T cell receptor beta chains in this list originate from one sample, sequenced in a study of shared clonotypes between healthy human individuals. The assay was immunoSEQ multiplex PCR, and TCRdb's table has in-frame clones only and misses some. The sample consists of about 2 million clones, about 95% of them appearing once. Positive CCR7 selection of CD45RO-negative cells yielded the naive CD8 cells, and terminally differentiated effector memory CD45RA+ cells were excluded. The sample was naive CD8+ T cells sorted from blood. Receptors originate from a man younger than 35 in good health.

Of note for this clone: Sequence at one end of the junction differs from germline and may be a read error. This chain connects TRBV5-6 to TRBJ2-1; 7 nucleotides agree with TRBD1. CDR3 length: 15 amino acids. Germline V gene sequence: CDR1 SGHDT, CDR2 YYEEEE. CDR3 in amino acids: CASSLVTGINNEQFF. In DNA form, the CDR3 reads TGTGCCAGCAGTTTGGTGACAGGGATAAACAATGAGCAGTTCTTC.

The CDR3 region has the DNA TGCAGCGTTGAATGGACCGGAGGACTAGCGGGGTGCGAGCAGTACTTC. Translation gives CSVEWTGGLAGCEQYF. The chain employs TRBV29-1 and TRBJ2-7, with 12 nucleotides matching TRBD2. Germline lookup yields CDR1 SQVTM and CDR2 ANQGSEA. The CDR3 has 16 residues. V gave up 2 bases and J gave up 6 bases; unmatched junction bases: 11.

Regarding this clone: This sample includes further DNA sequences coding for the same CDR3. The J gene is TRBJ2-1, the V gene TRBV7-3; TRBD2 might be the D (5 bases). This CDR3 has 13 residues. Germline-derived CDR1 and CDR2 are SGHTA and FQGTGA. V was clipped by 5 bases and J by 7 bases, with 12 bases between them. The CDR3 bases are TGTGCCAGCAGCCTAGCAGGTGGGAATGAGCAGTTCTTC. This encodes CASSLAGGNEQFF.

V usage is TRBV13 and J usage is TRBJ2-3; 14 bases agree with TRBD2. Germline V CDR1 and CDR2: PRHDT, FYEKMQ (reference sequence). This CDR3 comprises 19 residues. J was trimmed by 4 bases and V by 5 bases; bases with no gene match: 14. CDR3 residues: CASSSPGTSGRGSPDTQYF. CDR3 coding DNA: TGTGCCAGCAGCAGCCCCGGGACTAGCGGGAGAGGTTCCCCAGATACGCAGTATTTT.

CDR3 sequence: CASSTFGTEAFF. CDR3 in DNA: TGTGCCAGTAGTACATTCGGGACTGAAGCTTTCTTT. The rearrangement links TRBV19 to TRBJ1-1; no firm D call. This CDR3 has 12 residues. Trimming cost V 4 bases and J 5 bases, with 8 bases left between them. The germline V gene has CDR1 LNHDA and CDR2 SQIVND (reference sequence). The full variable domain, completed using reference TRBV19 and TRBJ1-1, is DGGITQSPKYLFRKEGQNVTLSCEQNLNHDAMYWYRQDPGQGLRLIYYSQIVNDFQKGDIAEGYSVSREKKESFPLTVTSAQKNPTAFYLCASSTFGTEAFFGQGTRLTVV.

This clone was counted a single time. The CDR3 is CASSELTGQEQETQYF. The CDR3 DNA is TGTGCCAGCAGTGAATTAACTGGACAGGAGCAAGAGACCCAGTACTTC. The rearrangement uses TRBV25-1 and TRBJ2-5; TRBD1 matches at 7 bases. Looked up from germline, CDR1 is MGHDK and CDR2 is SYGVNS. Unmatched junction bases numbered 7, after V lost 1 base and J lost 2 bases. The CDR3 runs 16 residues.

The chain couples TRBV13 to TRBJ1-6; the D is unclear. V gave up 3 bases and J gave up 0 bases, with 9 bases separating them. From germline, CDR1 is PRHDT and CDR2 FYEKMQ (reference sequence). The CDR3 has 16 amino acids. The CDR3, as DNA: TGTGCCAGCAGCTTGGGCGGACTCTCCTATAATTCACCCCTCCACTTT. Protein: CASSLGGLSYNSPLHF.

The chain recombines TRBV2 with TRBJ1-1; possibly TRBD1 for D (5 bases). V shed 0 bases and J shed 5 bases, with 16 bases lying between them. The CDR3 is 16 amino acids. Germline CDR1 and CDR2: SNHLY and FYNNEI. CDR3 region: CASSEAPWGMGTEAFF. In DNA, the CDR3 is TGTGCCAGCAGTGAAGCGCCTTGGGGGATGGGGACTGAAGCTTTCTTT.

This clone was counted once. The chain has TRBV7-9 and TRBJ2-7; 7 positions match TRBD2. The CDR3 loop spans 15 amino acids. V lost 5 bases, J lost 2 bases, and 9 bases stayed unmatched. Germline V gene lookup returns CDR1 SEHNR and CDR2 FQNEAQ (reference sequence). In DNA, the CDR3 is TGTGCCAGCAGCCCCCCCCTCGGACTAGCCTACGAGCAGTACTTC. Its translation is CASSPPLGLAYEQYF.

This chain uses TRBV19 with TRBJ2-7; a weak D match, TRBD1 (5 bases). Germline loops: CDR1 LNHDA, CDR2 SQIVND (reference sequence). CDR3 length equals 14 residues. Trimming pared 3 bases from V and 3 bases from J, leaving 12 bases between. CDR3 in DNA: TGTGCCAGTAGTATGGCCCAGGGTCTCTACGAGCAGTACTTC. Its protein is CASSMAQGLYEQYF.

This sequence joins TRBV5-1 and TRBJ2-7; D perhaps matches TRBD2 (6 bases). V shed 0 bases and J shed 3 bases, with 13 bases lying between them. The CDR3 runs to 15 residues. CDR1 SGHRS and CDR2 YFSETQ come from the germline V gene. The CDR3 DNA is TGCGCCAGCAGCTTGGGGACACCGGGACTCTACGAGCAGTACTTC. Amino acids: CASSLGTPGLYEQYF.

Comment on this clone: Distinct nucleotide sequences in the sample also encode this CDR3. The chain couples TRBV6-1 to TRBJ2-3; the D is unclear. The V end was cut by 8 bases, the J end by 4 bases, with 4 bases between. This CDR3 has 10 residues. Germline CDR1 is MNHNS and CDR2 is SASEGT. The CDR3 is CASLADTQYF. DNA for the CDR3: TGTGCCAGCCTAGCAGATACGCAGTATTTT.

CDR3 in DNA: TGTGCCAGCAGTGTAGGGATGTGGACTGAAGCTTTCTTT. It codes for CASSVGMWTEAFF. The V and J genes are TRBV2 and TRBJ1-1, with D unclear. This CDR3 has 13 amino acids. CDR1 is SNHLY, CDR2 FYNNEI, per germline. V lost 4 bases and J lost 5, with 11 bases in between. The full variable domain, rest sourced from reference TRBV2 and TRBJ1-1, is EPEVTQTPSHQVTQMGQEVILRCVPISNHLYFYWYRQILGQKVEFLVSFYNNEISEKSEIFDDQFSVERPDGSNFTLKIRSTKLEDSAMYFCASSVGMWTEAFFGQGTRLTVV.

V usage is TRBV11-2 and J usage is TRBJ1-2; perhaps TRBD1 as D (5 bases). CDR3 length: 15 amino acids. CDR1 and CDR2 (germline): SGHAT, FQNNGV. Trimming removed 4 bases from V and 8 bases from J, with 20 bases in between. CDR3 coding DNA: TGTGCCAGCAGCTCCTGGGAGAGGGGTTTAGACGGCTACACCTTC. Encoded protein: CASSSWERGLDGYTF. Supplemented by reference TRBV11-2 and TRBJ1-2, the full variable domain reads EAGVAQSPRYKIIEKRQSVAFWCNPISGHATLYWYQQILGQGPKLLIQFQNNGVVDDSQLPKDRFSAERLKGVDSTLKIQPAKLEDSAVYLCASSSWERGLDGYTFGSGTRLTVV.

CDR3 region: CAISPNDSPLHF. The DNA for the CDR3 is TGTGCCATCAGCCCCAATGATTCACCCCTCCACTTT. The rearrangement links TRBV10-3 to TRBJ1-6; D not certain. CDR1 and CDR2 from the germline V gene are ENHRY and SYGVKD. V was pared by 6 bases and J by 8 bases, with 8 bases between. The CDR3 spans 12 residues.

This clone appeared once. The CDR3 DNA reads as TGTGCCAGCGGGCCATACGCCCTCCACTTT. Amino acid sequence: CASGPYALHF. The chain joins TRBV6-1 to TRBJ1-6; no clear D. The CDR3 is 10 amino acids. Germline CDR1 is MNHNS and CDR2 is SASEGT. V lost 8 bases to trimming and J lost 14 bases, with 10 bases between them.

The CDR3 nucleotides are TGTGCCAGCAGCTTAGATGGGGTAGAGACCCAGTACTTC. This gives the protein CASSLDGVETQYF. The rearrangement joins TRBV11-2 to TRBJ2-5; D unclear. The CDR3 contains 13 residues. The germline V gene encodes CDR1 SGHAT and CDR2 FQNNGV. V was clipped by 0 bases and J by 4 bases, with 6 bases between them.

V usage is TRBV11-2 and J usage is TRBJ1-4; TRBD1 is a possible D gene (6 bases). V was shortened by 1 base and J by 5 bases, with 20 bases between the two germline ends. Germline V gene sequence: CDR1 SGHAT, CDR2 FQNNGV. This CDR3 comprises 18 residues. Here the CDR3 reads CASSLGTYLGGENEKLFF. DNA for the CDR3: TGTGCCAGCAGCTTAGGGACCTACCTAGGGGGGGAAAATGAAAAACTGTTTTTT.

The chain uses TRBV1 and TRBJ2-5; the D segment call TRBD2 is taken from the table without a DNA check. TRBV1 is described as a pseudogene. CDR3 size: 21 residues. CDR3 nucleotides: TGCACCAGCAGCCAATATAGTCCACGTAGCGACGGCGCCGTTCCTCAAGAGACCCAGTACTTC. This sequence encodes CTSSQYSPRSDGAVPQETQYF.